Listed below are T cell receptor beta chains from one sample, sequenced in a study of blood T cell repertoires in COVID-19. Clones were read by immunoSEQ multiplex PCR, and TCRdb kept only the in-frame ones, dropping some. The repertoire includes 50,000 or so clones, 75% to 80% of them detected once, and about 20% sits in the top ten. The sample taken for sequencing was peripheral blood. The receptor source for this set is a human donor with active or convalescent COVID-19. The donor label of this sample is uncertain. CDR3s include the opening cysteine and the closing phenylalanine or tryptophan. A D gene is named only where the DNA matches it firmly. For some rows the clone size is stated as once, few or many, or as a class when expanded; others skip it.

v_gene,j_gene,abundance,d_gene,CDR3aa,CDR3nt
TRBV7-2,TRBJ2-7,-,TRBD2,CASGPRGGGSYEQYF,TGTGCCAGCGGGCCCCGGGGGGGTGGATCCTACGAGCAGTACTTC
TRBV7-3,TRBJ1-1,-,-,CASSLTAADTEAFF,TGTGCCAGCAGCCTCACGGCGGCGGACACTGAAGCTTTCTTT
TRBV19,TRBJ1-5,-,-,CASCLGAGGNQPQHF,TGTGCCAGTTGTCTCGGGGCAGGGGGCAATCAGCCCCAGCATTTT
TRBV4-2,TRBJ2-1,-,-,CASSQGLAAGYNEQFF,TGTGCCAGCAGCCAAGGGCTCGCGGCGGGGTACAATGAGCAGTTCTTC
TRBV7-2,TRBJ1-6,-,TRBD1,CASSFPRGQGESPLHF,TGTGCCAGCAGCTTCCCCAGGGGACAGGGGGAGTCACCCCTCCACTTT
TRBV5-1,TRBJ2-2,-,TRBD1,CASSLTGATNTGELFF,TGCGCCAGCAGCTTAACAGGGGCCACGAACACCGGGGAGCTGTTTTTT
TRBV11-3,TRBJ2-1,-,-,CASSFSSYNEQFF,TGTGCCAGCAGCTTCAGCTCCTACAATGAGCAGTTCTTC
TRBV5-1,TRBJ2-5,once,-,CASSPAGEETQYF,TGCGCCAGCAGCCCCGCCGGGGAAGAGACCCAGTACTTC
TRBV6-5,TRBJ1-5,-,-,CASWGGQSNQPQHF,TGTGCCAGCTGGGGGGGGCAAAGCAATCAGCCCCAGCATTTT
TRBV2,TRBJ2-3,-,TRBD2,CASRGTTSTDTQYF,TGTGCCAGCAGGGGGACTACCAGCACAGATACGCAGTATTTT
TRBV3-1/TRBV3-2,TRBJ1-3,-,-,CASSQDVAPGGNTIYF,TGTGCCAGCAGCCAAGACGTGGCGCCGGGGGGAAACACCATATATTTT
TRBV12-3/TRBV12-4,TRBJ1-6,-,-,CASGEGVNSPLHF,TGTGCCAGTGGCGAGGGGGTGAATTCACCCCTCCACTTT
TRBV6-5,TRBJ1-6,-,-,CASSSDSPLHF,TGTGCCAGCAGTTCTGATTCACCCCTCCACTTT
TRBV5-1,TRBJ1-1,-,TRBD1,CASSTNRGGNTEAFF,TGCGCCAGCAGCACCAACAGGGGTGGGAACACTGAAGCTTTCTTT
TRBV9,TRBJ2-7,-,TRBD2,CASSVAGGLAGSLGEQYF,TGTGCCAGCAGCGTAGCTGGGGGACTAGCGGGAAGCCTGGGCGAGCAGTACTTC
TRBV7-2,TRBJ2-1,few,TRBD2,CASSLPTSGRNEQFF,TGTGCCAGCAGCCTACCCACTAGCGGGAGAAATGAGCAGTTCTTC
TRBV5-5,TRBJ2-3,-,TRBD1,CASSLWGQGTDTQYF,TGTGCCAGCAGCTTGTGGGGACAGGGCACAGATACGCAGTATTTT
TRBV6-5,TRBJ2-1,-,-,CASSYSRNEQFF,TGTGCCAGCAGTTACAGCAGGAATGAGCAGTTCTTC
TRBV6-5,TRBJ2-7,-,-,CASSFNGGVSYEQYF,TGTGCCAGTTCCTTTAACGGGGGAGTCTCCTACGAGCAGTACTTC
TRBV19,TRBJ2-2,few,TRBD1,CASSLGTGTSGELFF,TGTGCCAGTAGTCTTGGGACAGGGACCTCCGGGGAGCTGTTTTTT
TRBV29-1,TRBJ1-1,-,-,CSVEEREGTEAFF,TGCAGCGTTGAAGAGAGGGAGGGAACTGAAGCTTTCTTT
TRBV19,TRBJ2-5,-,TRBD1,CASSIPGQEETQYF,TGTGCCAGTAGTATACCGGGACAGGAAGAGACCCAGTACTTC
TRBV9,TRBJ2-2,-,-,CASSVARQGHTGELFF,TGTGCCAGCAGCGTAGCTCGGCAGGGTCACACCGGGGAGCTGTTTTTT
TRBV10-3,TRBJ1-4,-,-,CAISDGTHPAANEKLFF,TGTGCCATCAGTGACGGAACACACCCGGCGGCTAATGAAAAACTGTTTTTT
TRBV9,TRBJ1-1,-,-,CASSVVDGQTMNTEAFF,TGTGCCAGCAGCGTAGTTGACGGCCAGACAATGAACACTGAAGCTTTCTTT
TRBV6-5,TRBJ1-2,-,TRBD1,CASSFDRADYGYTF,TGTGCCAGCAGTTTCGACAGGGCTGACTATGGCTACACCTTC
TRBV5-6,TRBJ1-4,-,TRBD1,CASSLSGRGANEKLFF,TGTGCCAGCAGCCTGAGCGGCAGGGGGGCTAATGAAAAACTGTTTTTT
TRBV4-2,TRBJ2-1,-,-,CASSQKQTVNGDEQFF,TGTGCCAGCAGCCAAAAACAGACAGTAAACGGAGATGAGCAGTTCTTC
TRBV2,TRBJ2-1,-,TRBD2,CASSETSGRPDEQFF,TGTGCCAGCAGTGAGACTAGCGGGAGGCCGGATGAGCAGTTCTTC
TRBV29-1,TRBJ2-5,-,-,CSGGRLQETQYF,TGCAGCGGGGGCAGACTCCAAGAGACCCAGTACTTC
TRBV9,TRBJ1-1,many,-,CASSTPTGNTEAFF,TGTGCCAGCAGCACCCCCACGGGGAACACTGAAGCTTTCTTT